This T cell receptor beta chain was observed in a study of T cells in Graves' hyperthyroidism and ophthalmopathy. This clonotype has at least ten counts. Amplification of TCR beta CDR3 regions used RNA as the template. The TCR CDR3 first-round RT-PCR relied on the HTBI primer set. TCRdb processed the multiplex PCR reads anew with MiXCR; each CDR3 protein has one entry. The sample holds more than 600,000 distinct CDR3 sequences, 15% to 20% seen once. The CDR3 contains 18 residues. V dropped 0 bases and J dropped 5; count of bases not matched to a gene: 10. Germline CDR1 reads SGHTA; CDR2 reads FQGNSA. Graves' hyperthyroidism without ophthalmopathy progression within 18 months was termed stable. Newly diagnosed hyperthyroidism patients aged 18 to 65 years had disease lasting under 2 months. The PBMCs had their origin in roughly 9.8 ml of fresh peripheral blood.

The receptor's source is a man between 18 and 35 years old with Graves' hyperthyroidism. The sequencing sample was made of blood. This rearrangement joins TRBV7-2 to TRBJ2-1, with 10 bases fitting TRBD2. CDR3 coding DNA: TGTGCCAGCAGCTTAGCTGAAGGTGGACTAGCGGACGACAATGAGCAGTTCTTC. As protein: CASSLAEGGLADDNEQFF.